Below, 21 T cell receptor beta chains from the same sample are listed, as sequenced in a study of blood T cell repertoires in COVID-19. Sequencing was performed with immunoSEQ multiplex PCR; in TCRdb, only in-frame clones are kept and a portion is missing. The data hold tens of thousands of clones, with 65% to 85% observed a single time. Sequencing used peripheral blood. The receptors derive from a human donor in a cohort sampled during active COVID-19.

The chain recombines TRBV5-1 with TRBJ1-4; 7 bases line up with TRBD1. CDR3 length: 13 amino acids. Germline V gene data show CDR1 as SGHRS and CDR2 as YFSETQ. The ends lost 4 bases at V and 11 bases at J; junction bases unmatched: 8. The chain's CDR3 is CASSLQGNGKLFF. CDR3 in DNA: TGCGCCAGCAGCCTACAGGGGAATGGGAAACTGTTTTTT. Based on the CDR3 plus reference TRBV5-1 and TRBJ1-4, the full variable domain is KAGVTQTPRYLIKTRGQQVTLSCSPISGHRSVSWYQQTPGQGLQFLFEYFSETQRNKGNFPGRFSGRQFSNSRSEMNVSTLELGDSALYLCASSLQGNGKLFFGSGTQLSVL.

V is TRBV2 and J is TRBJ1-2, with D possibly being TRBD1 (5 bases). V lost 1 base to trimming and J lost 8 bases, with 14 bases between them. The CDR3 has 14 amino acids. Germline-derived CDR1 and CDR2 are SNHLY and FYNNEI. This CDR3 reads CASSEGRGQEGYTF. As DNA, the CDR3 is TGTGCCAGCAGTGAAGGTCGAGGACAAGAGGGCTACACCTTC. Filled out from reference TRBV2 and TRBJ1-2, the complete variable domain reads EPEVTQTPSHQVTQMGQEVILRCVPISNHLYFYWYRQILGQKVEFLVSFYNNEISEKSEIFDDQFSVERPDGSNFTLKIRSTKLEDSAMYFCASSEGRGQEGYTFGSGTRLTVV.

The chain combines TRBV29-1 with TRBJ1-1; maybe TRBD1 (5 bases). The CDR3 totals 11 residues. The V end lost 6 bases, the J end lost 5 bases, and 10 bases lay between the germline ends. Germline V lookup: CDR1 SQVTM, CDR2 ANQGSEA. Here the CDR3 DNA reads TGCAGCGTCGCTCGGGGGACTGAAGCTTTCTTT. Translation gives CSVARGTEAFF.

The CDR3 DNA follows: TGTGCCAGCAGATCGGGACTAGCGGGAGGGAAGGGTGAGCAGTTCTTC. Translation gives CASRSGLAGGKGEQFF. This chain joins TRBV27 and TRBJ2-1; 16 bases align to TRBD2. Trimming at V came to 6 bases and at J to 9 bases, leaving 8 bases not matched to a gene. CDR1 is MNHEY and CDR2 is SMNVEV in the germline V gene (reference sequence). The CDR3 is 16 amino acids.

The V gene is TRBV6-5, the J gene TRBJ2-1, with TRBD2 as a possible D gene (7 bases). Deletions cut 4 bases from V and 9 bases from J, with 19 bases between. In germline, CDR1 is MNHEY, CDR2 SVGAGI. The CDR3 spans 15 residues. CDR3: CASSSLGGGRTEQFF. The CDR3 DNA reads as TGTGCCAGCAGTTCTCTAGGGGGGGGGAGAACTGAGCAGTTCTTC.

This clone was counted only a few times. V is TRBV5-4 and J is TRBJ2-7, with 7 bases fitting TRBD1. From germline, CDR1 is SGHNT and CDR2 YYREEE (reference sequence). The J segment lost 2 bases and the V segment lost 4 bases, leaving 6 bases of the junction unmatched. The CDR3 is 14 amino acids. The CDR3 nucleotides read TGTGCCAGCAGCACTAGACAGGGAGCCTACGAGCAGTACTTC. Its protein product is CASSTRQGAYEQYF. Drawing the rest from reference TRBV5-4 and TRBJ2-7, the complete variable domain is ETGVTQSPTHLIKTRGQQVTLRCSSQSGHNTVSWYQQALGQGPQFIFQYYREEENGRGNFPPRFSGLQFPNYSSELNVNALELDDSALYLCASSTRQGAYEQYFGPGTRLTVT.

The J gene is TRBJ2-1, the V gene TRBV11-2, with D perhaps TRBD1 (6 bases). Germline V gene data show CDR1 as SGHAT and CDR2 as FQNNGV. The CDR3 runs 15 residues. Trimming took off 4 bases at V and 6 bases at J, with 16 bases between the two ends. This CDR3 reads CASSSRSPGANEQFF. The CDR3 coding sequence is TGTGCCAGCAGCTCAAGGTCTCCAGGGGCCAATGAGCAGTTCTTC.

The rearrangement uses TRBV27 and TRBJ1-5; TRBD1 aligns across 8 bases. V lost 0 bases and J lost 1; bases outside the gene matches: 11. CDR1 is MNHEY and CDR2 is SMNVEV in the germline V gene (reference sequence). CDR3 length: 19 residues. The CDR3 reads CASSLSGQGMGRSNQPQHF. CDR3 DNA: TGTGCCAGCAGTTTATCAGGACAGGGCATGGGTAGGAGCAATCAGCCCCAGCATTTT.

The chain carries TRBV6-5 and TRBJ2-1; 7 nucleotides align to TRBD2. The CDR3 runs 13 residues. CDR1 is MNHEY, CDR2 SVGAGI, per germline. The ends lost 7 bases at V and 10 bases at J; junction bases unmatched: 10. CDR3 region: CASTSTSLGEQFF. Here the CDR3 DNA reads TGTGCCAGCACCTCGACTAGCCTTGGAGAGCAGTTCTTC.

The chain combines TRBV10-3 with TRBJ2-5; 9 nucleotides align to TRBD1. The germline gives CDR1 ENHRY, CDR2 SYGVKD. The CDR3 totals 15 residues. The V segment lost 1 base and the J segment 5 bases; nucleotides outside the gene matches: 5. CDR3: CAISEWGQGSETQYF. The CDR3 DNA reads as TGTGCCATCAGTGAGTGGGGACAGGGTAGTGAGACCCAGTACTTC.

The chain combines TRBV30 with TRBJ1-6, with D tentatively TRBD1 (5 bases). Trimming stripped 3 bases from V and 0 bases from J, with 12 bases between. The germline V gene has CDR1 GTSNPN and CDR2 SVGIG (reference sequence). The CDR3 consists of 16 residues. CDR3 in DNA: TGTGCCTGGAGCGGGGGGGGGAGCTCCTATAATTCACCCCTCCACTTT. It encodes CAWSGGGSSYNSPLHF.

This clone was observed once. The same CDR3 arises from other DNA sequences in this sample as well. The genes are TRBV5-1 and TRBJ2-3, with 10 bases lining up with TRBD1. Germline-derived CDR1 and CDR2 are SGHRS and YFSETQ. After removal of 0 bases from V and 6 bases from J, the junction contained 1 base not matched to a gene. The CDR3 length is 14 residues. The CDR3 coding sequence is TGCGCCAGCAGCTTGGGACAGGGGGCGGATACGCAGTATTTT. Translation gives CASSLGQGADTQYF.

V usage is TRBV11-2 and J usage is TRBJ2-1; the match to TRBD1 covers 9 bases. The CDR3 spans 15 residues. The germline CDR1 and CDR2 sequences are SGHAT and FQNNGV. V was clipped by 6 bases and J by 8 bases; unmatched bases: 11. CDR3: CASRRPGTGIDEQFF. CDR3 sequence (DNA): TGTGCCAGCAGACGTCCCGGGACAGGGATCGATGAGCAGTTCTTC.

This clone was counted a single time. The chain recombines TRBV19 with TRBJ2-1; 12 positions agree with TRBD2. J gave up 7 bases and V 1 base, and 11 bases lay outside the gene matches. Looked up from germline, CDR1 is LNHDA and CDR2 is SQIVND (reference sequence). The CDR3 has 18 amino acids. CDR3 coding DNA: TGTGCCAGTAGTATAGCCCCCACTAGCGGGGGGCATAGGAATGAGCAGTTCTTC. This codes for CASSIAPTSGGHRNEQFF.

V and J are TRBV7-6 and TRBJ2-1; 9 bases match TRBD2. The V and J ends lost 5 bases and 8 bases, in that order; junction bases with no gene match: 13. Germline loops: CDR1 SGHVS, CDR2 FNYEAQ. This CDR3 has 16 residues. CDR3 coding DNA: TGTGCCAGCAGCCCCCAGGGTGGCGGGAGGGTCCATGAGCAGTTCTTC. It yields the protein CASSPQGGGRVHEQFF.

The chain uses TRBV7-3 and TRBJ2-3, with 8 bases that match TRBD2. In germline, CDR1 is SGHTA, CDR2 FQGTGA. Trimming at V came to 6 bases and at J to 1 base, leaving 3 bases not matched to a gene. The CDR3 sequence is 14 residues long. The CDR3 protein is CASSPTSGTDTQYF. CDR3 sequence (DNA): TGTGCCAGCAGTCCGACTAGCGGCACAGATACGCAGTATTTT.

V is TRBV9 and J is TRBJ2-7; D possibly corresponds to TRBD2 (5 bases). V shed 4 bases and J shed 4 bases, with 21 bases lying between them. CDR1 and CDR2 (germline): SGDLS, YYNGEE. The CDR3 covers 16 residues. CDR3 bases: TGTGCCAGCAGCCCCCAGGTGGCTAGCAGGAGGTACGAGCAGTACTTC. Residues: CASSPQVASRRYEQYF.

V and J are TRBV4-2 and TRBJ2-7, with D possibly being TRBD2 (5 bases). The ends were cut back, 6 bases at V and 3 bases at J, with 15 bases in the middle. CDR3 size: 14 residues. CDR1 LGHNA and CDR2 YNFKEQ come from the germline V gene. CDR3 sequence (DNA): TGTGCCAGCAGAGCGAGGGCCGGAAGCTACGAGCAGTACTTC. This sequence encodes CASRARAGSYEQYF.

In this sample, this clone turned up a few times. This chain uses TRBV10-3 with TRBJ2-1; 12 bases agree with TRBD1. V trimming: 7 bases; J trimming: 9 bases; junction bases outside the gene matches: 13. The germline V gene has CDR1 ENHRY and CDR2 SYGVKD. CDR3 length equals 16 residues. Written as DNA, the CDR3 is TGTGCCATCACCGGGGGACAGGGGGCAAGTAGAGGTGAGCAGTTCTTC. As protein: CAITGGQGASRGEQFF.

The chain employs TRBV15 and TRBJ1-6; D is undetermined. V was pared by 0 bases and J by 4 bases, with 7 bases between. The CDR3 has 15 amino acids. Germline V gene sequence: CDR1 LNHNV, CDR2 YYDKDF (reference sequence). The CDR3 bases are TGTGCCACCAGCAGAGAACAGCCTTATAATTCACCCCTCCACTTT. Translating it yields CATSREQPYNSPLHF.

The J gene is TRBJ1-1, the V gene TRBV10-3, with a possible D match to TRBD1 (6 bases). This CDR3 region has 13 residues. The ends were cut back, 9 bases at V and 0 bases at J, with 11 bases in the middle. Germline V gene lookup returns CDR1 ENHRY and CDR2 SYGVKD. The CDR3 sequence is CAMKGVMNTEAFF. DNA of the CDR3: TGTGCCATGAAGGGGGTAATGAACACTGAAGCTTTCTTT.